These 12 T cell receptor beta chains were all obtained from the same sample, sequenced in a study of blood T cell repertoires in COVID-19 (dated by TCRdb to between 2020 and 2021). The method behind the library was the immunoSEQ multiplex PCR assay. TCRdb took this table from immuneACCESS and kept in-frame rearrangements with V and J called. Such tables lack part of the clones; where checked against another copy, unresolved V genes explain under half of the gap, and the rest is unexplained. The sample table holds over 150,000 clones, of which around 83% were seen once. Of the sample, approximately 7% falls within the top ten clones. Sequenced: peripheral blood. The receptors here all came from a man aged 50-59 years with active or convalescent COVID-19.

Comment on this clone: The sample holds other DNA sequences that translate to the same CDR3. The V gene is TRBV6-5, the J gene TRBJ2-7; no reliable D call. Germline V gene data show CDR1 as MNHEY and CDR2 as SVGAGI. The V end lost 2 bases, the J end lost 1 base, and 6 bases lay between the germline ends. The CDR3 sequence is 13 residues long. CDR3 sequence (DNA): TGTGCCAGCAGTTACGGGCTGTCCTACGAGCAGTACTTC. Amino acids: CASSYGLSYEQYF.

The chain carries TRBV24-1 and TRBJ1-2; 12 bases fit TRBD1. This CDR3 comprises 15 residues. V trimming: 5 bases; J trimming: 8 bases; junction bases outside the gene matches: 8. The germline V gene has CDR1 KGHDR and CDR2 SFDVKD. CDR3 residues: CATSVGGQGALGYTF. The CDR3 region has the DNA TGTGCCACCAGTGTAGGGGGACAGGGGGCTTTAGGCTACACCTTC.

This clone was seen once. The V gene is TRBV2, the J gene TRBJ1-1; 8 bases match TRBD1. There are 13 residues in the CDR3. Losses at the gene ends were 8 bases for V and 1 base for J; bases not matched to a gene: 3. Germline V gene data show CDR1 as SNHLY and CDR2 as FYNNEI. The CDR3 sequence is CASEDRANTEAFF. The CDR3 nucleotides are TGTGCCAGCGAGGACAGGGCGAACACTGAAGCTTTCTTT.

This clone was counted once. This chain joins TRBV5-6 and TRBJ1-6, with no clear D. V was pared by 4 bases and J by 3 bases, with 17 bases between. Germline CDR1 and CDR2: SGHDT and YYEEEE. The CDR3 totals 17 residues. The CDR3 protein is CASSAASTSFYNSPLHF. The CDR3 region has the DNA TGTGCCAGCAGCGCGGCTAGCACTTCTTTCTATAATTCACCCCTCCACTTT.

This rearrangement joins TRBV29-1 to TRBJ2-2; 8 nucleotides match TRBD2. This CDR3 has 14 amino acids. Germline V lookup: CDR1 SQVTM, CDR2 ANQGSEA. Trimming removed 5 bases from V and 5 bases from J; junction bases left unmatched: 7. CDR3: CSVPGLVSTGELFF. The CDR3 DNA is TGCAGCGTTCCGGGACTAGTCTCGACCGGGGAGCTGTTTTTT.

V and J are TRBV7-2 and TRBJ2-1, with TRBD2 as a possible D gene (5 bases). This CDR3 has 13 residues. The V end lost 6 bases, the J end lost 7 bases, and 13 bases lay between the germline ends. Germline CDR1 SGHTA, CDR2 FQGNSA. The CDR3 protein is CASSTVPGNEQFF. For the CDR3, the DNA is TGTGCCAGCAGTACGGTACCGGGGAATGAGCAGTTCTTC. Based on the CDR3 plus reference TRBV7-2 and TRBJ2-1, the full variable domain is GAGVSQSPSNKVTEKGKDVELRCDPISGHTALYWYRQSLGQGLEFLIYFQGNSAPDKSGLPSDRFSAERTGGSVSTLTIQRTQQEDSAVYLCASSTVPGNEQFFGPGTRLTVL.

This clone was found a few times. The same CDR3 is also encoded by other DNA sequences in this sample. This chain links TRBV9 with TRBJ1-2; D is unresolved. The CDR3 extends over 13 amino acids. Germline CDR1 SGDLS, CDR2 YYNGEE. Trimming removed 0 bases from V and 5 bases from J, with 8 bases in between. This CDR3 reads CASSVEGGYGYTF. In nucleotides, the CDR3 is TGTGCCAGCAGCGTAGAGGGAGGGTATGGCTACACCTTC.

The V call is TRBV6-2 or TRBV6-3, the J call TRBJ1-5; D perhaps matches TRBD1 (5 bases). CDR1 and CDR2 (germline): MNHEY, SVGEGT. The CDR3 extends over 17 amino acids. V lost 5 bases and J lost 5, with 22 bases in between. This chain's CDR3 is CASSKTTTAYKYQPQHF. CDR3 nucleotide sequence: TGTGCCAGCAGTAAAACCACGACAGCCTACAAGTATCAGCCCCAGCATTTT.

This clone was recorded a few times. The rearrangement uses TRBV5-4 and TRBJ2-7, with D tentatively TRBD1 (5 bases). The CDR3 runs 15 residues. The germline V and J ends were trimmed by 3 bases and 2 bases, with 15 bases remaining between them. CDR1 and CDR2 from the germline V gene are SGHNT and YYREEE (reference sequence). The CDR3 sequence is CASSSLDSLTYEQYF. CDR3 coding DNA: TGTGCCAGCAGCTCCCTTGACAGCCTTACCTACGAGCAGTACTTC.

The chain is built from TRBV4-1 and TRBJ2-4, with 10 bases aligning to TRBD1. Trimming took 5 bases from V and 7 from J; bases not matched to a gene: 11. Germline assignment: CDR1 MGHRA and CDR2 YSYEKL. CDR3 size: 16 residues. The chain's CDR3 is CASSGDLGQGRNIQYF. The CDR3 bases are TGCGCCAGCAGCGGCGACTTGGGACAGGGGAGGAACATTCAGTACTTC.

This clone was counted between two and nine times. The V gene is TRBV12-3 or TRBV12-4, the J gene TRBJ2-7; 7 bases line up with TRBD1. The V and J ends lost 4 bases and 5 bases, in that order; junction bases with no gene match: 5. The CDR3 spans 13 residues. This CDR3 is CASSYRGPDEQYF. CDR3 DNA sequence: TGTGCCAGCAGTTACAGGGGACCCGACGAGCAGTACTTC.

The rearrangement uses TRBV29-1 and TRBJ2-5; D remains unclear. The CDR3 spans 11 residues. Germline CDR1 and CDR2: SQVTM and ANQGSEA. The germline V and J ends were trimmed by 1 base and 4 bases, with 4 bases remaining between them. This CDR3 is CSVEGGETQYF. The CDR3 DNA follows: TGCAGCGTTGAAGGAGGAGAGACCCAGTACTTC.